Shown below are 29 T cell receptor beta chains from a single sample sequenced in a study of T cell repertoires in cytomegalovirus infection. TCRdb re-derived calls from the reads in MiXCR, one entry per CDR3 protein. Here the sample spans roughly 500,000 distinct CDR3 sequences, approximately 16% being singletons. Specimen: CD8+ T cells from PBMCs. Receptor source: a human donor in good health (CMV status not recorded). Some clones in this sample may be carry-over from other donors' samples.

About this clonotype: A read error may be the cause here, since a much bigger clone is one base away. The chain is built from TRBV7-8 and TRBJ1-2; D gene unclear. Germline V gene data show CDR1 as SGHVS and CDR2 as FQNEAQ. This CDR3 comprises 14 residues. The DNA of the CDR3 is TGTGCCACCAGCTTAGGAGAGGGTACCTATGGCTACACCTTC. Protein: CATSLGEGTYGYTF.

This clonotype was counted between two and nine times. The CDR3 nucleotides are TGCGCCAGCAGTGAGGCCCGGCAGGTCAATCAGCCCCAGCATTTT. This gives the protein CASSEARQVNQPQHF. The chain couples TRBV10-2 to TRBJ1-5; unclear D gene. Germline V gene data show CDR1 as WSHSY and CDR2 as SAAADI. V was trimmed by 2 bases and J by 3 bases, leaving 11 bases between them. The CDR3 spans 15 residues.

The chain recombines TRBV4-1 with TRBJ1-4; the D gene is possibly TRBD1 (6 bases). V was shortened by 6 bases and J by 0 bases, with 11 bases between the two germline ends. Germline CDR1 is MGHRA and CDR2 is YSYEKL. This CDR3 spans 15 amino acids. CDR3: CASSSRDTTNEKLFF. The CDR3 DNA sequence: TGCGCCAGCAGTTCCCGGGACACAACTAATGAAAAACTGTTTTTT.

This clonotype was picked up many times. The CDR3 DNA follows: TGTGCCAGCAGCTTAGGGACTAGCGGGGGGGCAACGAACACCGGGGAGCTGTTTTTT. This gives the protein CASSLGTSGGATNTGELFF. The chain recombines TRBV7-6 with TRBJ2-2; 15 bases are a match to TRBD2. The V gene end was trimmed by 1 base and the J gene end by 0 bases; junction bases not matched to a gene: 3. Germline V lookup: CDR1 SGHVS, CDR2 FNYEAQ. The CDR3 has 19 amino acids.

This chain uses TRBV5-1 with TRBJ2-7; the D gene is possibly TRBD1 (6 bases). Per germline, CDR1 SGHRS and CDR2 YFSETQ. V was clipped by 4 bases and J by 5 bases, with 19 bases between them. This CDR3 is built from 15 residues. CDR3 nucleotides: TGCGCCAGCAGCCTATCCGGGACAACTAACGACGAGCAGTACTTC. This gives the protein CASSLSGTTNDEQYF.

This clonotype was found a few times. The V and J genes are TRBV12-3 or TRBV12-4 and TRBJ2-1; perhaps TRBD1 as D (6 bases). V lost 4 bases, J lost 0 bases, and 13 bases lay in between. The CDR3 covers 16 residues. CDR3 DNA: TGTGCCAGCAGTTCAGGCCGACAGGACTCCTACAATGAGCAGTTCTTC. Its translation: CASSSGRQDSYNEQFF.

A word on this clonotype: Mismatch with germline at one junction end may stem from a read error. The CDR3 region is CDSSLTGQAYEQYF. In DNA, the CDR3 is TGTGACAGCAGTTTAACAGGACAGGCCTACGAGCAGTACTTC. The genes are TRBV12-3 or TRBV12-4 and TRBJ2-7; 7 nucleotides match TRBD1. The length of the CDR3 is 14 residues.

The rearrangement joins TRBV6-1 to TRBJ2-1; 7 bases line up with TRBD2. The CDR3 loop spans 15 amino acids. Germline V gives CDR1 MNHNS, CDR2 SASEGT. V gave up 6 bases and J gave up 4 bases; unmatched junction bases: 9. CDR3 region: CASRAGVSRYNEQFF. The CDR3 nucleotides are TGTGCCAGCAGGGCGGGGGTTAGTCGGTACAATGAGCAGTTCTTC.

This clonotype was observed at least ten times. The chain is built from TRBV29-1 and TRBJ2-1, with TRBD1 matching over 9 bases. The germline CDR1 and CDR2 sequences are SQVTM and ANQGSEA. CDR3 size: 15 residues. V shed 7 bases and J 6 bases; nucleotides not matched to a gene: 13. The CDR3 spells CSAEGGTGMVNEQFF. CDR3 DNA sequence: TGCAGCGCCGAGGGGGGGACAGGGATGGTCAATGAGCAGTTCTTC.

This chain uses TRBV6-6 with TRBJ2-4; no firm D call. V was cut by 7 bases and J by 1 base, with 11 bases left in between. From germline, CDR1 is MNHNY and CDR2 SVGAGI (reference sequence). The CDR3 consists of 14 residues. The CDR3 coding sequence is TGTGCCAGCACCTCCCCAGACGCCAAAAACATTCAGTACTTC. It translates to CASTSPDAKNIQYF.

This clonotype has at least ten counts. The rearrangement uses TRBV5-6 and TRBJ2-2; 8 positions agree with TRBD1. Germline V lookup: CDR1 SGHDT, CDR2 YYEEEE. CDR3 length equals 15 residues. V lost 4 bases and J lost 5; bases outside the gene matches: 7. The DNA of the CDR3 is TGTGCCAGCAGCATGTGGACAGGGCAGACCGGGGAGCTGTTTTTT. Its translation is CASSMWTGQTGELFF. The entire variable domain, with the rest obtained from reference TRBV5-6 and TRBJ2-2, is as follows: DAGVTQSPTHLIKTRGQQVTLRCSPKSGHDTVSWYQQALGQGPQFIFQYYEEEERQRGNFPDRFSGHQFPNYSSELNVNALLLGDSALYLCASSMWTGQTGELFFGEGSRLTVL.

The chain is built from TRBV9 and TRBJ2-1; 9 nucleotides match TRBD2. The germline V gene has CDR1 SGDLS and CDR2 YYNGEE. The ends lost 1 base at V and 8 bases at J; junction bases unmatched: 4. The CDR3 has 14 amino acids. The CDR3 loop reads CASSVSSGTDEQFF. In DNA, the CDR3 is TGTGCCAGCAGCGTATCTAGCGGGACGGATGAGCAGTTCTTC. The full variable domain, its missing parts supplied by reference TRBV9 and TRBJ2-1, is DSGVTQTPKHLITATGQRVTLRCSPRSGDLSVYWYQQSLDQGLQFLIQYYNGEERAKGNILERFSAQQFPDLHSELNLSSLELGDSALYFCASSVSSGTDEQFFGPGTRLTVL.

This clonotype was counted between two and nine times. The J gene is TRBJ1-5, the V gene TRBV6-1, with D hard to call. Per germline, CDR1 MNHNS and CDR2 SASEGT. V lost 2 bases, J lost 0 bases, and 11 bases lay in between. This CDR3 comprises 16 residues. This chain's CDR3 is CASSEIAGYSNQPQHF. The CDR3 DNA is TGTGCCAGCAGTGAAATAGCGGGTTATAGCAATCAGCCCCAGCATTTT.

This clonotype was counted only a few times. This chain links TRBV28 with TRBJ2-1, with 7 bases aligning to TRBD2. Germline V gene sequence: CDR1 MDHEN, CDR2 SYDVKM. The CDR3 extends over 15 amino acids. V shed 6 bases and J 6 bases; nucleotides not matched to a gene: 11. CDR3 amino acids: CASSSTAGVANEQFF. The CDR3 coding sequence is TGTGCCAGCAGCAGTACGGCGGGAGTAGCCAATGAGCAGTTCTTC.

This clonotype was counted at least ten times. The chain links TRBV7-9 to TRBJ1-5; D gene unclear. Looked up from germline, CDR1 is SEHNR and CDR2 is FQNEAQ (reference sequence). The V gene lost 1 base and the J gene lost 4 bases, with 8 bases spanning the gap. This CDR3 contains 14 residues. CDR3 residues: CASSLGWGNQPQHF. The CDR3 coding sequence is TGTGCCAGCAGCTTAGGCTGGGGAAATCAGCCCCAGCATTTT.

This clonotype was seen at least ten times. The gene calls are TRBV7-9 and TRBJ2-7; unclear D gene. The CDR3 has 13 residues. The germline gives CDR1 SEHNR, CDR2 FQNEAQ (reference sequence). V was shortened by 1 base and J by 7 bases, with 11 bases between the two germline ends. CDR3 DNA sequence: TGTGCCAGCAGCTTAGAAGGTCCCCCAGAGCAGTACTTC. Protein: CASSLEGPPEQYF.

This clonotype was detected many times. Here the CDR3 reads CAWGTVSYEQYF. Written as DNA, the CDR3 is TGTGCCTGGGGGACGGTCTCCTACGAGCAGTACTTC. The rearrangement uses TRBV2 and TRBJ2-7; possibly TRBD1 or TRBD2 for D (5 bases each). Between the trimmed V and J ends, which lost 11 bases and 0 bases, there was a span of 11 bases. CDR1 and CDR2 from the germline V gene are SNHLY and FYNNEI. The CDR3 covers 12 residues.

This rearrangement joins TRBV28 to TRBJ1-6, with D possibly being TRBD1 (5 bases). CDR1 MDHEN and CDR2 SYDVKM come from the germline V gene. V dropped 4 bases and J dropped 6 bases, with 13 bases sitting between them. The CDR3 loop spans 15 amino acids. The CDR3 is CASSSQGPLNSPLHF. In DNA, the CDR3 is TGTGCCAGCAGTTCCCAGGGCCCGCTTAATTCACCCCTCCACTTT.

This clonotype appeared a few times. The chain combines TRBV10-2 with TRBJ2-3; 10 positions agree with TRBD2. V was pared by 0 bases and J by 2 bases, with 8 bases of the junction left unmatched. Germline values: CDR1 WSHSY, CDR2 SAAADI. The CDR3 is 18 residues long. The CDR3: CASSESIAGGEYTDTQYF. In DNA form, the CDR3 reads TGCGCCAGCAGTGAGTCGATAGCGGGGGGAGAATACACAGATACGCAGTATTTT.

The chain is built from TRBV7-8 and TRBJ1-5; D not resolved. Germline V gene data show CDR1 as SGHVS and CDR2 as FQNEAQ. This CDR3 has 16 amino acids. Trimming removed 7 bases at V and 2 bases at J, with 18 bases between. DNA of the CDR3: TGTGCCAGCATCTCAGCGCAGGCAGGAGGCAATCAGCCCCAGCATTTT. Translation gives CASISAQAGGNQPQHF.

This clonotype was counted at least ten times. This chain links TRBV7-8 with TRBJ2-3; D tentatively fits TRBD1 or TRBD2 (5 bases each). The CDR3 covers 15 residues. Germline assignment: CDR1 SGHVS and CDR2 FQNEAQ. Trimming shortened V by 5 bases and J by 2 bases, and 14 bases separated the two germline ends. CDR3 sequence reads: CASSREGRVTDTQYF. CDR3 DNA: TGTGCCAGCAGCCGCGAGGGGCGGGTCACAGATACGCAGTATTTT.

This clonotype was recorded a few times. This chain uses TRBV7-6 with TRBJ2-7; 8 bases map to TRBD2. Germline V lookup: CDR1 SGHVS, CDR2 FNYEAQ. Trimming took 5 bases from V and 4 from J; bases not matched to a gene: 7. The CDR3 spans 14 residues. The CDR3 region has the DNA TGTGCCAGCAGCCACCTCGGGGGGGGTTACGAGCAGTACTTC. Translated, it gives CASSHLGGGYEQYF.

Turning to this clonotype: This may be a read error, as it is one base from a much larger clone. V usage is TRBV7-4 and J usage is TRBJ1-4, with TRBD1 matching 8 bases. Germline lookup yields CDR1 SGHVT and CDR2 SQSDAQ. Germline trimming cut 5 bases from V and 4 bases from J; bases unmatched to any gene: 12. This CDR3 is built from 17 residues. The CDR3 is CASSPRTGSSINEKLFF. Here the CDR3 DNA reads TGTGCCAGCAGCCCCCGGACAGGGTCATCGATTAATGAAAAACTGTTTTTT.

This clonotype appeared once. A much larger clone lies one base from this, so it may be a read error. This chain links TRBV4-1 with TRBJ2-5; tentative D call: TRBD2 (5 bases). This CDR3 is 15 amino acids long. The V end lost 0 bases, the J end lost 2 bases, and 10 bases lay between the germline ends. CDR1 MGHRA and CDR2 YSYEKL come from the germline V gene. The chain's CDR3 is CASSQERALQETQYF. CDR3 nucleotide sequence: TGCGCCAGCAGCCAAGAGAGGGCCCTACAAGAGACCCAGTACTTC.

This clonotype has more than one count but fewer than ten. The chain carries TRBV25-1 and TRBJ1-4; D is ambiguous. Germline loops: CDR1 MGHDK, CDR2 SYGVNS. The CDR3 sequence is 15 residues long. Trimming removed 1 base at V and 3 bases at J, with 9 bases between. CDR3 bases: TGTGCCAGCAGTGAATCGTCAGCTTCTAATGAAAAACTGTTTTTT. Encoded protein: CASSESSASNEKLFF.

This clonotype was seen many times. This sequence joins TRBV7-7 and TRBJ2-1; D is possibly TRBD2 (6 bases). The CDR3 totals 14 residues. V lost 3 bases and J lost 7, with 13 bases in between. Germline V gene lookup returns CDR1 SSHAT and CDR2 FNYEAQ (reference sequence). In DNA, the CDR3 is TGTGCCAGCAGCTTTCGACTAGGTGGTAATGAGCAGTTCTTC. It translates to CASSFRLGGNEQFF. The whole variable domain, filled in from reference TRBV7-7 and TRBJ2-1, reads GAGVSQSPRYKVTKRGQDVTLRCDPISSHATLYWYQQALGQGPEFLTYFNYEAQPDKSGLPSDRFSAERPEGSISTLTIQRTEQRDSAMYRCASSFRLGGNEQFFGPGTRLTVL.

This clonotype has just a few counts. The rearrangement links TRBV29-1 to TRBJ2-3; 12 nucleotides line up with TRBD2. Per germline, CDR1 SQVTM and CDR2 ANQGSEA. The CDR3 covers 15 residues. Germline trimming cut 5 bases from V and 2 bases from J; bases unmatched to any gene: 5. CDR3 sequence: CSVLLAGGITDTQYF. Here the CDR3 DNA reads TGCAGCGTTCTACTAGCGGGAGGTATCACAGATACGCAGTATTTT.

In its sample, this clonotype was seen a few times. This chain links TRBV7-3 with TRBJ2-1, with D tentatively TRBD1 or TRBD2 (6 bases each). V dropped 3 bases and J dropped 12 bases, with 12 bases sitting between them. The CDR3 totals 12 residues. The germline CDR1 and CDR2 sequences are SGHTA and FQGTGA. The CDR3 nucleotides are TGTGCCAGCAGCTTCCTCGGGGGCCCGCAGTTCTTC. Its translation: CASSFLGGPQFF.

In this sample, this clonotype turned up many times. This chain uses TRBV6-1 with TRBJ2-3; TRBD2 matches at 9 bases. In germline, CDR1 is MNHNS, CDR2 SASEGT. J gave up 4 bases and V 8 bases, and 7 bases lay outside the gene matches. The CDR3 contains 14 residues. The CDR3, as DNA: TGTGCCAGCGGACTTAGCGGGGGACCAGATACGCAGTATTTT. Protein sequence: CASGLSGGPDTQYF.